Each of the 27 T cell receptor beta chains below was sequenced from the same sample in a study of T cells expressing NK-cell markers. For each CDR3 protein, TCRdb gives one entry from its re-call of the 5' RACE reads, without DNA. The record lists some 440,000 distinct CDR3 sequences, of which the ten most abundant hold around 1.4%. Sequencing input: blood T cells: a sorted CD56 or NKG2C T cell subset, CD4+ or CD8+ T cells, or bulk PBMC T cells (not recorded which). The receptors stem from a woman in her 50s in good health.

V gene TRBV5-1 combines with J gene TRBJ2-5; the TCRdb call, TRBD1, lacks DNA for checking. CDR3 length equals 13 residues. Per germline, CDR1 SGHRS and CDR2 YFSETQ. CDR3 amino acids: CASTQGNQETQYF.

This chain links TRBV12-3 or TRBV12-4 with TRBJ1-2; TCRdb's D gene call, TRBD1, goes unchecked for lack of DNA. The CDR3 is 15 amino acids. The CDR3: CASSLSGGQMYGYTF.

This rearrangement joins TRBV12-3 or TRBV12-4 to TRBJ2-4. The CDR3 extends over 15 amino acids. The chain's CDR3 is CASSLSGVAKNIQYF.

The chain is built from TRBV7-9 and TRBJ2-3. The CDR3 covers 14 residues. Germline assignment: CDR1 SEHNR and CDR2 FQNEAQ (reference sequence). The CDR3 spells CASSFWGGTDTQYF.

V gene TRBV20-1 combines with J gene TRBJ1-4. CDR3 length: 11 residues. The germline V gene encodes CDR1 DFQATT and CDR2 SNEGSKA (reference sequence). CDR3: CSAWTDEKLFF.

The rearrangement uses TRBV20-1 and TRBJ2-3; TCRdb indicates TRBD2, and absent DNA this call remains unverified. Germline V gene sequence: CDR1 DFQATT, CDR2 SNEGSKA (reference sequence). This CDR3 comprises 15 residues. The CDR3 loop is CSARDRGGHTDTQYF.

The chain uses TRBV12-3 or TRBV12-4 and TRBJ1-2. The CDR3 has 13 residues. CDR3 sequence: CASSQGTFYGYTF.

J is TRBJ2-7 and V is TRBV5-1; there is no DNA to check the TCRdb D call of TRBD2. This CDR3 has 15 amino acids. Germline CDR1 is SGHRS and CDR2 is YFSETQ. The CDR3 sequence: CASSLVGGPNEGQYF.

The chain is built from TRBV5-1 and TRBJ2-1; the D call of TRBD2 rests on TCRdb alone, since no DNA is present to check it. The CDR3 is 16 amino acids. The germline gives CDR1 SGHRS, CDR2 YFSETQ. CDR3 loop: CASSLAAGVFYNEQFF.

This chain uses TRBV11-3 with TRBJ2-5; TCRdb's D call of TRBD1 is untestable without DNA. CDR1 is SGHNT, CDR2 YENEEA, per germline. The length of the CDR3 is 14 residues. The chain's CDR3 is CASSAVRAGETQYF.

This sequence joins TRBV7-8 and TRBJ2-1; TCRdb lists TRBD2, though no DNA is available to test this call. The germline V gene encodes CDR1 SGHVS and CDR2 FQNEAQ. This CDR3 spans 14 amino acids. The CDR3 here is CASSLVLLGSEQFF.

This rearrangement joins TRBV20-1 to TRBJ2-3; there is no DNA to check the TCRdb D call of TRBD1. Germline-derived CDR1 and CDR2 are DFQATT and SNEGSKA (reference sequence). This CDR3 has 16 amino acids. This chain's CDR3 is CSAWPPVGAGTDTQYF.

The chain recombines TRBV5-1 with TRBJ2-5; there is no DNA to check the TCRdb D call of TRBD1. The germline V gene has CDR1 SGHRS and CDR2 YFSETQ. The CDR3 consists of 14 residues. This CDR3 reads CASSSGIWRGTQYF.

This rearrangement joins TRBV3-1 to TRBJ2-1; the D call from TCRdb, TRBD2, cannot be confirmed without DNA. Germline CDR1 LGHDT, CDR2 YNNKEL (reference sequence). This CDR3 has 17 residues. The CDR3: CASSQDKASANYNEQFF.

The chain employs TRBV10-3 and TRBJ2-7; TCRdb returns TRBD2, unconfirmable since there is no DNA. CDR1 and CDR2 from the germline V gene are ENHRY and SYGVKD. CDR3 length: 16 residues. The CDR3 spells CAISEPGSGRTYEQYF.

The chain combines TRBV12-3 or TRBV12-4 with TRBJ2-7; there is no DNA to check the TCRdb D call of TRBD2. The CDR3 has 12 residues. CDR3 region: CASSRNGGEQYF.

The genes are TRBV12-3 or TRBV12-4 and TRBJ1-5; TCRdb's D gene call, TRBD1, goes unchecked for lack of DNA. The CDR3 has 17 amino acids. The CDR3: CASSFSGQPYSNQPQHF.

This chain uses TRBV6-4 with TRBJ2-1. Per the germline V gene, CDR1 is MRHNA and CDR2 is SNTAGT. CDR3 length: 14 residues. CDR3 protein: CASSPGLASDEQFF.

The chain uses TRBV19 and TRBJ2-1; TCRdb reports TRBD2, a call that lacks DNA to check it against. There are 16 residues in the CDR3. CDR1 is LNHDA and CDR2 is SQIVND in the germline V gene (reference sequence). The CDR3 spells CASSMPGGRVYNEQFF.

The rearrangement links TRBV12-3 or TRBV12-4 to TRBJ2-5; as DNA is missing, the TRBD1 call by TCRdb cannot be tested. CDR3 size: 15 residues. CDR3: CASSTHRTRTETQYF.

This rearrangement joins TRBV5-5 to TRBJ2-3; TCRdb's assignment of TRBD2 cannot be checked, as there is no DNA. Looked up from germline, CDR1 is SGHKS and CDR2 is YYEKEE (reference sequence). The CDR3 consists of 15 residues. CDR3 sequence: CASSSAGVGTDTQYF.

The chain carries TRBV12-3 or TRBV12-4 and TRBJ2-1; the D gene TCRdb calls, TRBD2, cannot be checked with no DNA. This CDR3 comprises 15 residues. CDR3 in amino acids: CASSAGSGSLLEQFF.

V and J are TRBV11-2 and TRBJ2-2; TCRdb names TRBD2, which stays unverified in the absence of DNA. Germline V gene data show CDR1 as SGHAT and CDR2 as FQNNGV. This CDR3 spans 20 amino acids. The CDR3 here is CASSFLGTSGRQFWAGELFF.

This chain's CDR3 is CASSGRTVQYF. V is TRBV5-5 and J is TRBJ2-3; the D gene TCRdb calls, TRBD1, cannot be checked with no DNA. This CDR3 region has 11 residues. Germline V gene lookup returns CDR1 SGHKS and CDR2 YYEKEE (reference sequence).

CDR3 loop: CSVAFLAGDEQYF. The chain links TRBV29-1 to TRBJ2-7; TCRdb returns TRBD2, unconfirmable since there is no DNA. Germline V gene data show CDR1 as SQVTM and CDR2 as ANQGSEA. This CDR3 has 13 amino acids.

This chain connects TRBV12-3 or TRBV12-4 to TRBJ1-1; with no DNA, the TCRdb D assignment of TRBD1 cannot be verified. This CDR3 has 15 amino acids. The CDR3 sequence: CASSSYGQLDTEAFF.

The chain uses TRBV20-1 and TRBJ1-6; absent DNA, TCRdb's TRBD1 call cannot be checked. The CDR3 extends over 12 amino acids. Germline lookup yields CDR1 DFQATT and CDR2 SNEGSKA (reference sequence). CDR3 loop: CSAGGRTGPLHF.